This T cell receptor (beta chain) was retrieved from a study of T cells after yellow fever vaccination. This clonotype was recorded a few times. Antigen: not known. Study results and caveats: The study re-detected most primary-vaccination clones after the booster (roughly 95% CD4, roughly 91% CD8).

TCRdb re-called the 5' RACE reads through MiXCR, storing one row per CDR3 protein. Among around 120,000 distinct CDR3 sequences listed, about 16% were seen once. Trimming took off 3 bases at V and 0 bases at J, with 11 bases between the two ends. This CDR3 region has 16 residues. The V gene's germline CDR1 is MGHDK and CDR2 SYGVNS. The TCR originated in a man aged 18 to 29 who received the YFV17D yellow fever vaccine. Sequencing used CD8+ T cells sorted from PBMCs, obtained 5 days after the yellow fever booster vaccination. V usage is TRBV25-1 and J usage is TRBJ2-2; D gene ambiguous. The CDR3 nucleotides are TGTGCCAGCAGTGATGTGGGGAACACGAACACCGGGGAGCTGTTTTTT. Its translation: CASSDVGNTNTGELFF.